This T cell receptor (beta chain) was identified during a study of blood T cells in healthy people across ages. Study-wide points: Significant beta diversity loss was already apparent by age approximately 42, declining roughly linearly. There was a strong correlation between TCR beta diversity and naive T cell percentage. It was the long-lived donors that had more naive CD4+ cells and higher diversity than aged donors.

This clonotype was counted a few times. Antigen: not known. The use of a sample-barcoded 5' primer and a J-beta primer mix characterized a second PCR of about 7 to 12 cycles. TCRdb passed the 5' RACE reads through MiXCR, listing each CDR3 protein once. The data show about 1.4 million distinct CDR3 sequences, 59% seen once. With V trimmed by 3 bases and J by 1 base, 5 bases remained unmatched. CDR3 length equals 15 residues. Germline V gene lookup returns CDR1 DFQATT and CDR2 SNEGSKA (reference sequence). V usage is TRBV20-1 and J usage is TRBJ2-1; 8 nucleotides align to TRBD2. The sequence derives from a man between 18 and 35 years old in good health. Sequenced material: blood. CDR3 sequence reads: CSASGRAKSYNEQFF. For the CDR3, the DNA is TGCAGTGCTAGCGGGAGGGCCAAATCCTACAATGAGCAGTTCTTC.